The rows below give T cell receptor beta chains drawn from one sample of a study of OX40 agonist ivuxolimab in advanced cancers. Clones were sequenced by immunoSEQ multiplex PCR, and TCRdb holds only the in-frame ones, with some missing. The data contain roughly 38,000 clones, about 90% of them singletons. The sequences come from CD4+ or CD8+ T cells sorted from blood, collected in a trial of the OX40 agonist ivuxolimab. These receptors originate from an adult with an advanced solid tumor such as melanoma, head and neck, liver or kidney cancer. Each CDR3 is given with its conserved first and last residue. A D gene is named only where the DNA matches it firmly. Expanded clones are given a class, and other clones once, few, many or no size at all.

TRBV6-1	TRBD2	TRBJ2-5	.	CASSAESASGKGETQYF	TGTGCCAGCAGTGCAGAGTCCGCCAGCGGGAAGGGGGAGACCCAGTACTTC
TRBV6-6	.	TRBJ1-5	.	CASMGGNQPQHF	TGTGCCAGCATGGGGGGAAATCAGCCCCAGCATTTT
TRBV27	TRBD2	TRBJ2-7	once	CASSFPGGEQYF	TGTGCCAGCAGTTTTCCGGGGGGAGAGCAGTACTTC
TRBV4-1	.	TRBJ2-7	.	CASSQGPGAKYEQYF	TGCGCCAGCAGCCAAGGGCCGGGAGCCAAATACGAGCAGTACTTC
TRBV6-5	TRBD2	TRBJ2-5	.	CASSYRTSQGLAQYF	TGTGCCAGCAGTTACAGGACTAGCCAGGGATTGGCCCAGTACTTC
TRBV9	TRBD1	TRBJ1-3	.	CASSGGQGNTIYF	TGTGCCAGCAGCGGGGGACAGGGAAACACCATATATTTT
TRBV6-5	TRBD2	TRBJ2-4	once	CASQYGRANIQYF	TGTGCCAGCCAGTACGGGAGGGCAAACATTCAGTACTTC
TRBV30	.	TRBJ1-2	.	CAYLVDRGYYGYTF	TGTGCCTATCTGGTGGATCGGGGGTACTATGGCTACACCTTC
TRBV28	TRBD1	TRBJ2-2	once	CASSPGGEGELFF	TGTGCCAGCAGCCCAGGGGGCGAAGGGGAGCTGTTTTTT
TRBV7-2	.	TRBJ2-2	.	CASSPFGGELFF	TGTGCCAGCAGCCCCTTTGGCGGGGAGCTGTTTTTT
TRBV5-6	.	TRBJ2-7	.	CASSFRAYEQYF	TGTGCCAGCAGCTTCAGGGCCTACGAGCAGTACTTC
TRBV7-9	.	TRBJ2-1	.	CASSGTLIVSYNEQFF	TGTGCCAGCAGCGGAACACTGATTGTCTCCTACAATGAGCAGTTCTTC
TRBV6-6	TRBD1	TRBJ2-5	.	CASSDRGHQETQYF	TGTGCCAGCAGTGACAGGGGGCATCAAGAGACCCAGTACTTC
TRBV4-3	.	TRBJ2-2	.	CASSQAGVSTGELFF	TGCGCCAGCAGCCAAGCGGGAGTAAGCACCGGGGAGCTGTTTTTT
TRBV19	TRBD2	TRBJ2-7	.	CASSSGGSSYEQYF	TGTGCCAGTAGTAGCGGCGGGAGCTCCTACGAGCAGTACTTC
TRBV6-5	.	TRBJ2-3	.	CASSEDPTDTQYF	TGTGCCAGCAGCGAGGATCCCACAGATACGCAGTATTTT
TRBV6-5	.	TRBJ2-7	.	CASSYGISSTYEQYF	TGTGCCAGCAGTTACGGGATCTCGAGCACCTACGAGCAGTACTTC
TRBV11-2	TRBD2	TRBJ2-3	.	CASSLGAGGPPDTQYF	TGTGCCAGCAGCTTAGGGGCGGGAGGGCCCCCAGATACGCAGTATTTT
TRBV5-1	.	TRBJ2-1	once	CASSPEGGYNEQFF	TGCGCCAGCAGCCCCGAGGGTGGCTACAATGAGCAGTTCTTC
TRBV7-9	.	TRBJ2-4	.	CASSLDRVRGRPHRYF	TGTGCCAGCAGCTTAGACCGTGTACGGGGGAGGCCCCACCGGTACTTC
TRBV5-1	.	TRBJ2-7	.	CASSPARVSYEQYF	TGCGCCAGCAGCCCGGCCCGGGTCTCCTACGAGCAGTACTTC
TRBV30	.	TRBJ2-7	.	CAWSGGYEQYF	TGTGCCTGGAGTGGGGGCTACGAGCAGTACTTC
TRBV2	.	TRBJ1-4	once	CASSWAGDTATNEKLFF	TGTGCCAGCTCCTGGGCAGGGGACACTGCAACTAATGAAAAACTGTTTTTT
TRBV27	TRBD2	TRBJ2-7	.	CASSLVGGSYEQYF	TGTGCCAGCAGTTTGGTGGGAGGGAGCTACGAGCAGTACTTC
TRBV28	.	TRBJ2-1	.	CASFRVWTGEQFF	TGTGCCAGCTTCCGAGTCTGGACGGGTGAGCAGTTCTTC
TRBV5-1	.	TRBJ2-7	.	CASSLEGWEQYF	TGCGCCAGCAGCTTGGAGGGGTGGGAGCAGTACTTC
TRBV20-1	.	TRBJ2-1	once	CSALYYNEQFF	TGCAGTGCTTTGTATTACAATGAGCAGTTCTTC
TRBV28	TRBD2	TRBJ2-3	.	CASSFPSGLAGADTQYF	TGTGCCAGCAGTTTCCCCTCAGGACTAGCGGGAGCAGATACGCAGTATTTT
TRBV9	.	TRBJ2-2	.	CASSAGGELFF	TGTGCCAGCAGCGCCGGGGGGGAGCTGTTTTTT
TRBV29-1	TRBD2	TRBJ2-1	.	CSVEDRAGVINEQFF	TGCAGCGTTGAAGATCGAGCGGGAGTAATAAATGAGCAGTTCTTC
TRBV27	.	TRBJ2-7	.	CASSPPRRGTSYEQYF	TGTGCCAGCAGTCCGCCCCGGCGGGGAACATCCTACGAGCAGTACTTC
TRBV7-2	.	TRBJ2-7	.	CASRPWGAPQPEQYF	TGTGCCAGCAGACCCTGGGGGGCCCCACAGCCCGAGCAGTACTTC
TRBV19	.	TRBJ2-7	.	CASSASGLASYEQYF	TGTGCCAGTAGTGCTTCAGGTCTAGCATCCTACGAGCAGTACTTC
TRBV5-1	.	TRBJ2-7	.	CASSLDWGDSYEQYF	TGCGCCAGCAGCTTAGACTGGGGTGACTCCTACGAGCAGTACTTC
TRBV21-1	.	TRBJ1-2	.	CASVPQGEEGYGYTF	TGTGCCAGCGTCCCCCAGGGTGAGGAGGGCTATGGCTACACCTTC